The sequence of this T cell receptor beta chain was determined in a study of control samples from healthy donors and cancer patients. Produced via immunoSEQ multiplex PCR; TCRdb's table is partial and in-frame only. The sample lists more than 85,000 clones, roughly 90% seen once, with around 4% in the top ten. Germline lookup yields CDR1 MNHEY and CDR2 SMNVEV (reference sequence). Unmatched junction bases numbered 7, after V lost 5 bases and J lost 8 bases. CDR3 length: 16 residues. The clonotype originates from a woman aged 55-69 years with lung cancer. This sequence joins TRBV27 and TRBJ2-1; 15 bases fit TRBD2. The sequenced material came from PBMCs. The DNA for the CDR3 is TGTGCCAGCAGTCCACGGACTAGCGGGAGGGTCTATGAGCAGTTCTTC. Residues: CASSPRTSGRVYEQFF.